This T cell receptor (beta chain) was recorded in a study of T-cell memory formation after mild COVID-19. Study-level information: Clusters of TCRs were largely donor specific.

Only a few counts were recorded for this clonotype. The CDR3 loop spans 14 amino acids. Germline V gives CDR1 DFQATT, CDR2 SNEGSKA (reference sequence). V gave up 1 base and J gave up 0 bases, with 6 bases separating them. One entry per CDR3 protein, called by TCRdb with MiXCR from the 5' RACE reads. The sample contains a few hundred thousand distinct CDR3 sequences, approximately 19% of which appear only once. The rearrangement joins TRBV20-1 to TRBJ1-4, with no clear D. Sequencing input: PBMCs or a T cell subset sorted from them (not recorded which). The sequence came from a man between 18 and 29 years old who had mild COVID-19 (a few samples of this study predate the infection). Cell type and time point are not known. The CDR3, as DNA: TGCAGTGCTAGAGGTGGAACAACTAATGAAAAACTGTTTTTT. It translates to CSARGGTTNEKLFF.